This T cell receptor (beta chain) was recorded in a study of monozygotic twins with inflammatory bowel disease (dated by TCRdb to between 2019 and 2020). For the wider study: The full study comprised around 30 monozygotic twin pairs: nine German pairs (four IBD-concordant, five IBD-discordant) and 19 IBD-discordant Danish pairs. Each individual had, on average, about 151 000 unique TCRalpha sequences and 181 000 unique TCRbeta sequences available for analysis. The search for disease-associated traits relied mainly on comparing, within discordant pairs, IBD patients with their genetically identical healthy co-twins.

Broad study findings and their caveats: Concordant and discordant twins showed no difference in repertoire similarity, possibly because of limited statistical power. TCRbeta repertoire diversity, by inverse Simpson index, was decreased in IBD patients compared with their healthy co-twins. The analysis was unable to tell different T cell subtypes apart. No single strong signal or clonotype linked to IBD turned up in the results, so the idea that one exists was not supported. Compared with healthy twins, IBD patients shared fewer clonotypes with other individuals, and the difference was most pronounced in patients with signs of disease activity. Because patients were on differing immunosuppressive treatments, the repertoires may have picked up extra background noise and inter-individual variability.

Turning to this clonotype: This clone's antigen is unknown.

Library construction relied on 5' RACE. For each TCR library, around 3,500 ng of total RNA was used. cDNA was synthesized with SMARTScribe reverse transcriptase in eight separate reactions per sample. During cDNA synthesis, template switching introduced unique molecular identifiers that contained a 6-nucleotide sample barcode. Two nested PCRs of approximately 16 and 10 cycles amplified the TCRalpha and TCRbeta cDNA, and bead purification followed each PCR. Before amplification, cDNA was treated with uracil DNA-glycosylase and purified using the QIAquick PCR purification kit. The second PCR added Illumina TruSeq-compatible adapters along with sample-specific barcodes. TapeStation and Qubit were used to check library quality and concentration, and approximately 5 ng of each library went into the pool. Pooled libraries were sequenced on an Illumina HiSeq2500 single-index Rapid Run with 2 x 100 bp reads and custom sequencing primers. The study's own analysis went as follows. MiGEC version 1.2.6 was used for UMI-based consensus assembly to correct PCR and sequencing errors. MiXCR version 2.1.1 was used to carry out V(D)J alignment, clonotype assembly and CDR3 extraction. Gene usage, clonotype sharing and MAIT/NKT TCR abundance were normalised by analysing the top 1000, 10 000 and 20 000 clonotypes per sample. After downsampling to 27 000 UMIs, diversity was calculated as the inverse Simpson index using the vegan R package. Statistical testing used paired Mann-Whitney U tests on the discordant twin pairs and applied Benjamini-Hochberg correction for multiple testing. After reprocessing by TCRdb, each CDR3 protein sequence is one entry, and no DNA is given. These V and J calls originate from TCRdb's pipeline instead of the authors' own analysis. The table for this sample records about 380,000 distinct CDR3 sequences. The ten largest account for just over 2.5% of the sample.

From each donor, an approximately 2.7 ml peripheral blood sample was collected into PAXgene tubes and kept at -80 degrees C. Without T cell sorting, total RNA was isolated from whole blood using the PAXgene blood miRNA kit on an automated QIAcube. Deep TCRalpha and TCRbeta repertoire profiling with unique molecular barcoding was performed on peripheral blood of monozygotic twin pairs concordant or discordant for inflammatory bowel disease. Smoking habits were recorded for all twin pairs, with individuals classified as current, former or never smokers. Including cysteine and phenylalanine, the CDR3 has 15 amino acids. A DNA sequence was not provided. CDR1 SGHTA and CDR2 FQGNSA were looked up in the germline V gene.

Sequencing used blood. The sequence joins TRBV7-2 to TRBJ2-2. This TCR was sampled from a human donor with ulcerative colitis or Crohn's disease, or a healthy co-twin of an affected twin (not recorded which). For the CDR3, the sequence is CASSSFRENTGELFF.